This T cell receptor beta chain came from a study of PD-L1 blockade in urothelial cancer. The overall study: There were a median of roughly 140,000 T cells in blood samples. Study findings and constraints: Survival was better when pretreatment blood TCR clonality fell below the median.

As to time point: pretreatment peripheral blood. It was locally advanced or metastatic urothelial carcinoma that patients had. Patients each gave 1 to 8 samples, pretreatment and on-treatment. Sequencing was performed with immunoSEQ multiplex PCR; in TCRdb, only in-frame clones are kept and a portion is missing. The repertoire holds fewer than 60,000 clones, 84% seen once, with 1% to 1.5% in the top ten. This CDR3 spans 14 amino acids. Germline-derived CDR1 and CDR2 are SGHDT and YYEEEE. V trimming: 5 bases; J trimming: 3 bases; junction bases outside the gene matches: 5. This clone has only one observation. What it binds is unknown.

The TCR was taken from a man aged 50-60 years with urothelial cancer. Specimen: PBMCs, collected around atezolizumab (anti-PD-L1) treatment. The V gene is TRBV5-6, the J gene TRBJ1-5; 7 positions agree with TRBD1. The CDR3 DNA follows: TGTGCCAGCAGAAAACAGGGGTTCAATCAGCCCCAGCATTTT. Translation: CASRKQGFNQPQHF. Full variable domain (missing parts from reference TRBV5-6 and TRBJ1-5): DAGVTQSPTHLIKTRGQQVTLRCSPKSGHDTVSWYQQALGQGPQFIFQYYEEEERQRGNFPDRFSGHQFPNYSSELNVNALLLGDSALYLCASRKQGFNQPQHFGDGTRLSIL.